A single sample gave rise to the 15 T cell receptor beta chains below, sequenced in a study of T cells in Graves' hyperthyroidism and ophthalmopathy. Amplified TCR beta CDR3 regions came from RNA transcripts. The study used the HTBI primer set for a first-round RT-PCR of the TCR CDR3. TCRdb reprocessed the multiplex PCR reads via MiXCR and lists one record per CDR3 protein. The sample gives about 400,000 distinct CDR3 sequences, over 12% of which show up once; around 20% is in the top ten. Specimen: blood. The receptors were sampled from a woman aged 55 to 70 with Graves' ophthalmopathy.

This clonotype showed up many times. The rearrangement uses TRBV28 and TRBJ1-2; D is ambiguous. The V end lost 2 bases, the J end lost 8 bases, and 24 bases lay between the germline ends. CDR3 size: 17 residues. Germline-derived CDR1 and CDR2 are MDHEN and SYDVKM. The CDR3 DNA sequence: TGTGCCAGCAGTTTAGGTTACAACCAACTTAAGTCTTTGGGCTACACCTTC. It specifies CASSLGYNQLKSLGYTF.

This clonotype has ten or more counts. The J gene is TRBJ2-3, the V gene TRBV7-2, with 10 bases lining up with TRBD2. The germline V gene encodes CDR1 SGHTA and CDR2 FQGNSA. With 1 base clipped from V and 1 base from J, the junction kept 2 bases outside the gene matches. CDR3 length: 16 residues. In DNA form, the CDR3 reads TGTGCCAGCAGCTTAGTTGGGACTAGCGGCACAGATACGCAGTATTTT. Its translation is CASSLVGTSGTDTQYF.

This chain joins TRBV7-8 and TRBJ2-7; D remains ambiguous. This CDR3 comprises 12 residues. The V end lost 4 bases, the J end lost 2 bases, and 6 bases lay between the germline ends. Germline V gene lookup returns CDR1 SGHVS and CDR2 FQNEAQ. The CDR3 DNA reads as TGTGCCAGCAGCTCGGACCCCTACGAGCAGTACTTC. Translated: CASSSDPYEQYF.

In its sample, this clonotype was seen many times. This sequence joins TRBV7-2 and TRBJ1-2; perhaps TRBD1 as D (5 bases). This CDR3 region has 16 residues. Deletions cut 1 base from V and 4 bases from J, with 16 bases between. The germline CDR1 and CDR2 sequences are SGHTA and FQGNSA. The CDR3 DNA sequence: TGTGCCAGCAGCTTAGGAGTTGAAGGGGCCGGCTATGGCTACACCTTC. This translates into CASSLGVEGAGYGYTF. The full variable domain, its missing parts supplied by reference TRBV7-2 and TRBJ1-2, is GAGVSQSPSNKVTEKGKDVELRCDPISGHTALYWYRQSLGQGLEFLIYFQGNSAPDKSGLPSDRFSAERTGGSVSTLTIQRTQQEDSAVYLCASSLGVEGAGYGYTFGSGTRLTVV.

This clonotype came up many times. V and J are TRBV5-6 and TRBJ1-2; no definite D call. The length of the CDR3 is 15 residues. Germline CDR1 reads SGHDT; CDR2 reads YYEEEE. V lost 1 base, J lost 4 bases, and 14 bases lay in between. CDR3 loop: CASSLMEGARYGYTF. The DNA for the CDR3 is TGTGCCAGCAGCTTGATGGAGGGAGCCCGCTATGGCTACACCTTC.

This clonotype showed up many times. J is TRBJ2-5 and V is TRBV24-1; D may correspond to TRBD1 or TRBD2 (5 bases each). The CDR3 has 15 residues. Deletions cut 6 bases from V and 0 bases from J, with 13 bases between. Germline CDR1 reads KGHDR; CDR2 reads SFDVKD. CDR3: CATSPGTVDQETQYF. As DNA, the CDR3 is TGTGCCACCAGTCCAGGGACGGTGGACCAAGAGACCCAGTACTTC.

This clonotype was seen repeatedly, ten times or more. The V call is TRBV6-1, the J call TRBJ1-2; TRBD1 is a possible D gene (6 bases). Per the germline V gene, CDR1 is MNHNS and CDR2 is SASEGT. V was clipped by 6 bases and J by 2 bases, with 16 bases between them. The CDR3 length is 15 residues. The CDR3 DNA reads as TGTGCCAGCAGAGGTGGGACAAGGGGCAACTATGGCTACACCTTC. This codes for CASRGGTRGNYGYTF.

Only a few counts were recorded for this clonotype. A read error may explain this, as a much larger clone is one base away. The chain has TRBV7-6 and TRBJ1-1; D gene unclear. Germline V CDR1 and CDR2: SGHVS, FNYEAQ. V lost 0 bases to trimming and J lost 1 base, with 6 bases between them. The CDR3 length is 14 residues. The CDR3 bases are TGTGCCAGCAGCTTAGCGCCAGAGAACACTGAAGCTTTCTTT. Its translation is CASSLAPENTEAFF.

This clonotype has at least ten counts. The V gene is TRBV30, the J gene TRBJ1-2, with a weak D call TRBD1 (6 bases). There are 14 residues in the CDR3. The germline V gene encodes CDR1 GTSNPN and CDR2 SVGIG (reference sequence). The germline V and J ends were trimmed by 3 bases and 3 bases, with 14 bases remaining between them. As DNA, the CDR3 is TGTGCCTGGAGGGTTGCAGGGGTATACTATGGCTACACCTTC. Encoded protein: CAWRVAGVYYGYTF. The entire variable domain, with the rest obtained from reference TRBV30 and TRBJ1-2, is as follows: SQTIHQWPATLVQPVGSPLSLECTVEGTSNPNLYWYRQAAGRGLQLLFYSVGIGQISSEVPQNLSASRPQDRQFILSSKKLLLSDSGFYLCAWRVAGVYYGYTFGSGTRLTVV.

In its sample, this clonotype was seen many times. The rearrangement joins TRBV2 to TRBJ1-5; D is unclear. The CDR3 length is 12 residues. The germline V gene encodes CDR1 SNHLY and CDR2 FYNNEI. Trimming took off 3 bases at V and 0 bases at J, with 0 bases between the two ends. The CDR3 DNA is TGTGCCAGCAGTGATAGCAATCAGCCCCAGCATTTT. Protein product: CASSDSNQPQHF.

The rearrangement links TRBV7-9 to TRBJ1-5; maybe TRBD1 (6 bases). This CDR3 spans 14 amino acids. V was cut by 0 bases and J by 8 bases, with 11 bases left in between. Per germline, CDR1 SEHNR and CDR2 FQNEAQ (reference sequence). CDR3 sequence: CASSLAGGIEPQHF. For the CDR3, the DNA is TGTGCCAGCAGCTTAGCTGGGGGCATAGAGCCCCAGCATTTT.

There are a few counts of this clonotype. V usage is TRBV9 and J usage is TRBJ2-2; 9 bases match TRBD2. Looked up from germline, CDR1 is SGDLS and CDR2 is YYNGEE. The CDR3 extends over 15 amino acids. V was clipped by 4 bases and J by 8 bases; unmatched bases: 9. The CDR3 sequence is CASSPLSGSGGELFF. CDR3 DNA sequence: TGTGCCAGCAGCCCCCTTAGCGGGAGTGGGGGGGAGCTGTTTTTT.

There are many counts of this clonotype. The CDR3 spells CSAREDLTNEKLFF. DNA for the CDR3: TGCAGTGCTAGAGAAGATCTAACTAATGAAAAACTGTTTTTT. This rearrangement joins TRBV20-1 to TRBJ1-4; D is unresolved. The ends were cut back, 0 bases at V and 1 base at J, with 6 bases in the middle. This CDR3 has 14 amino acids. Germline V lookup: CDR1 DFQATT, CDR2 SNEGSKA (reference sequence).

This clonotype was counted a few times. V and J are TRBV24-1 and TRBJ1-1; D may be TRBD1 (6 bases). Germline V gives CDR1 KGHDR, CDR2 SFDVKD. Trimming left V 2 bases short and J 7 bases short, with 10 bases between. This CDR3 region has 13 residues. The DNA for the CDR3 is TGTGCCACCAGTGATTGGAGGGGGAGTGAAGCTTTCTTT. It specifies CATSDWRGSEAFF.

This clonotype appeared many times. This CDR3 reads CATPELSDTEAFF. Here the CDR3 DNA reads TGTGCCACCCCCGAGTTATCCGACACTGAAGCTTTCTTT. This rearrangement joins TRBV24-1 to TRBJ1-1; D is ambiguous. The CDR3 is 13 residues long. The germline gives CDR1 KGHDR, CDR2 SFDVKD. V dropped 9 bases and J dropped 3 bases, with 13 bases sitting between them.